The 9 T cell receptor beta chains in this list originate from one sample, sequenced in a study of shared clonotypes between healthy human individuals. Here immunoSEQ multiplex PCR was the method, and the copy in TCRdb shows in-frame clones only, minus some. The data hold 650,000 to 800,000 clones, with approximately 72% observed a single time. The sample taken for sequencing was memory CD4+ T cells sorted from blood. As to subset: CD45RA-negative fraction. The source is a woman aged 25 to 39 in good health.

This chain connects TRBV28 to TRBJ2-1; D not certain. This CDR3 is 14 amino acids long. Trimming left V 6 bases short and J 3 bases short, with 12 bases between. Germline CDR1 and CDR2: MDHEN and SYDVKM. CDR3 nucleotide sequence: TGTGCCAGCAGCCAACCCCCCCACTACAATGAGCAGTTCTTC. It codes for CASSQPPHYNEQFF.

In nucleotides, the CDR3 is TGTGCCAGCATGGGAACTAGCGGGAGAGGAGATACGCAGTATTTT. Protein product: CASMGTSGRGDTQYF. The rearrangement uses TRBV2 and TRBJ2-3, with 11 bases that match TRBD2. This CDR3 comprises 15 residues. Per the germline V gene, CDR1 is SNHLY and CDR2 is FYNNEI. The ends lost 7 bases at V and 5 bases at J; junction bases unmatched: 8.

The V and J genes are TRBV6-6 and TRBJ2-1, with TRBD2 matching 8 bases. The CDR3 is 14 amino acids. CDR1 is MNHNY and CDR2 is SVGAGI in the germline V gene (reference sequence). V trimming: 4 bases; J trimming: 2 bases; junction bases outside the gene matches: 1. The CDR3, as DNA: TGTGCCAGCAGTTCGGGAGGGACCTACAATGAGCAGTTCTTC. It specifies CASSSGGTYNEQFF.

Only one count was recorded for this clone. This chain uses TRBV28 with TRBJ2-7; 9 positions match TRBD1. Germline lookup yields CDR1 MDHEN and CDR2 SYDVKM. Trimming removed 6 bases from V and 2 bases from J; junction bases left unmatched: 11. The CDR3 is 16 amino acids. The CDR3 sequence is CASSIGRTGVTYEQYF. As DNA, the CDR3 is TGTGCCAGCAGCATAGGGCGGACAGGGGTAACCTACGAGCAGTACTTC.

This clone was recorded at least ten times. The chain recombines TRBV10-3 with TRBJ2-7; D might be TRBD2 (5 bases). Germline V gives CDR1 ENHRY, CDR2 SYGVKD. The CDR3 is made up of 13 amino acids. The V end was cut by 11 bases, the J end by 6 bases, with 20 bases between. CDR3 sequence: CALGLELTSEQYF. The CDR3 DNA is TGTGCCCTCGGTTTAGAGTTAACTAGCGAGCAGTACTTC.

The chain couples TRBV21-1 to TRBJ1-5; whether TRBD1, the table's D call, matches the DNA was not checked. TRBV21-1 is a pseudogene. This CDR3 region has 17 residues. The CDR3 DNA reads TGTGCCAGCAGCTTCCCACCGGACAGTTGGGCGGATCAGCCCCAGCATTTT. Residues: CASSFPPDSWADQPQHF.

The genes are TRBV23-1 and TRBJ2-1; TRBD2 agrees at 8 bases. TRBV23-1 is identified as an open reading frame with a role that is uncertain. This CDR3 contains 17 residues. The junction had 15 bases not matched to a gene; V was cut back by 1 base and J by 10 bases. The CDR3 loop is CASSQWEGREGIREQFF. The CDR3 bases are TGCGCCAGCAGTCAATGGGAGGGCCGGGAGGGCATTCGGGAGCAGTTCTTC.

This clone was seen a handful of times. This chain links TRBV6-6 with TRBJ1-2, with unresolved D. With 8 bases removed from V and 7 bases from J, the gap between germline ends came to 8 bases. The CDR3 contains 10 residues. CDR1 and CDR2 (germline): MNHNY, SVGAGI (reference sequence). The CDR3 DNA reads TGTGCCAGCCTCCCAGGTGGCTACACCTTC. It codes for CASLPGGYTF.

This clone was recorded a few times. The V and J genes are TRBV28 and TRBJ1-5; D remains unclear. The V gene lost 3 bases and the J gene lost 3 bases, with 12 bases spanning the gap. There are 15 residues in the CDR3. CDR1 and CDR2 (germline): MDHEN, SYDVKM. CDR3 nucleotide sequence: TGTGCCAGCAGTTTTGGCGGATCCTTCAATCAGCCCCAGCATTTT. Its protein product is CASSFGGSFNQPQHF.